The T cell receptor (beta chain) under discussion was sequenced for a study of CXCR3-negative and CXCR3-positive naive CD8 T cells. Remarks on this clonotype: What it binds is unknown.

The libraries of TRB cDNA were prepared using 5' RACE with UMI labels. TCRdb derives one entry per CDR3 protein from the 5' RACE reads, leaving out DNA. The repertoire shows over 100,000 distinct CDR3 sequences; the top ten hold 0.45% to 0.55%. CD45RO-CCR7+CD27+CD95- was the phenotype of naive CD8+ T cells. The CDR3 runs to 19 residues. Germline V gives CDR1 LGHDT, CDR2 YNNKEL (reference sequence). Study-level findings and limits: The authors found comparable surface CD5 between naive subsets and inferred TCR strength from TRB CDR3 properties. Comparably high diversity was seen in both naive subsets, and much lower diversity in memory CD8+ cells. CXCR3-negative naive cells had less hydrophobic TRB CDR3s than did CXCR3-positive naive cells.

The chain is built from TRBV3-1 and TRBJ2-7; TCRdb names TRBD2, which stays unverified in the absence of DNA. The source material was naive CXCR3- CD8+ T cells from blood. Subset described: CD45RO-CCR7+CD27+CD95- naive CD8+ T cells lacking CXCR3 (TNR3-). This clonotype was sampled from a human donor in good health. Some clones in this sample may be carry-over from other donors' samples. CDR3 loop: CASSQVWTSGGSPALAQYF.